This T cell receptor beta chain was captured by sequencing in a study of shared clonotypes between healthy human individuals. Each subset's genomic DNA was shared equally among a number of immunoSEQ plates. Replicate sorted-subset PCRs were loaded with around 200 ng DNA, about 31,000 T cell genomes. Only in-frame clones appear in the TCRdb table, and some are missing; sequencing was by immunoSEQ multiplex PCR. Among about 1 million clones, around 74% were seen once, and the ten largest hold around 1.5%. Whole-study results and caveats: Expectations were that clonotype sharing among donors would be affected by sequencing depth.

Remarks on this clone: Its antigen is unidentified.

From germline, CDR1 is GTSNPN and CDR2 SVGIG (reference sequence). V dropped 8 bases and J dropped 1 base, with 21 bases sitting between them. The CDR3 has 15 residues. Sequenced sample: memory CD4+ T cells sorted from blood. As to subset: CD45RA-negative fraction. The receptor was derived from a man aged 18 to 29 in good health. The gene calls are TRBV30 and TRBJ2-7; perhaps TRBD2 as D (6 bases). In nucleotides, the CDR3 is TGTGCCCGAGTTCGGGATTTCGGGAGATCCTACGAGCAGTACTTC. This encodes CARVRDFGRSYEQYF.